This T cell receptor (beta chain) was identified in a study of preoperative IRX-2 immunotherapy in early breast cancer (dated by TCRdb to between 2017 and 2020). Reading the germline V gene gives CDR1 SGHRS and CDR2 YFSETQ. Reading from cysteine to phenylalanine, the CDR3 counts 15 amino acids. The CDR3 DNA has 45 bases and is translated from base 1. V was cut back by 0 bases and J by 5 bases, leaving a gap of 15 bases between them. The treatment or condition tag for this specimen amounts to: preoperative locoregional IRX-2 cytokine immunotherapy. The samples were obtained from a phase Ib study in which preoperative, locoregional IRX-2 cytokine immunotherapy intended to prime immune responses was tested. Before surgery, IRX-2 was given to the donors, who were patients with early-stage breast cancer. Comments on this clone: No cognate antigen has been identified for it. No much larger clone exists at a distance of one base, and base qualities are not known.

Libraries came from the immunoSEQ multiplex PCR assay. As stored in TCRdb, this immuneACCESS dataset retains in-frame rearrangements with V and J assigned. A fraction of the clones does not appear; measured against another copy, unresolved V genes explain less than half of the discrepancy, and the remainder lacks a known reason. Across this sample there are about 43,000 clones, with over 85% seen only once. The top ten clonotypes cover 1.6% of the sample. The sequence was obtained from a human donor with breast cancer. This specimen consisted of tumor tissue, obtained after IRX-2 immunotherapy. This chain is built from TRBV5-1 and TRBJ2-7; the D segment could be TRBD1, given 5 matching bases. Here the CDR3 is given as CASSLDGAGMDEQYF. The DNA sequence is given as TGCGCCAGCAGCTTGGATGGTGCAGGGATGGACGAGCAGTACTTC.